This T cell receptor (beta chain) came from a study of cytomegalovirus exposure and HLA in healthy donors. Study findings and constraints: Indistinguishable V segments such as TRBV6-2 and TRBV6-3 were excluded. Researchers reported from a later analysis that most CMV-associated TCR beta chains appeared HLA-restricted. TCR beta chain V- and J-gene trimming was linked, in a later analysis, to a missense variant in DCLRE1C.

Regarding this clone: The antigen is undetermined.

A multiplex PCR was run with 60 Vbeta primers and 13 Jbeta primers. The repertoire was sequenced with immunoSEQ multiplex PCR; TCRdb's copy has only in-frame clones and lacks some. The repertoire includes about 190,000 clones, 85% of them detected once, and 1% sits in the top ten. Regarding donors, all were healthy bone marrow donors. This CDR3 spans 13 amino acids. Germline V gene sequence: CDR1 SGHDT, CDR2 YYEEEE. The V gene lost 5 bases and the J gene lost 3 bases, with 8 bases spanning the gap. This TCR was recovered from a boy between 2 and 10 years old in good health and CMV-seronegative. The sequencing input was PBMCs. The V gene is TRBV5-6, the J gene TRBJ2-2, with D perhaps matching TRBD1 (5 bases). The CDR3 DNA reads TGTGCCAGCAGTCAAGGGGACACCGGGGAGCTGTTTTTT. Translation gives CASSQGDTGELFF. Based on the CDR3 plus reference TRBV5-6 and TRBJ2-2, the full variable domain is DAGVTQSPTHLIKTRGQQVTLRCSPKSGHDTVSWYQQALGQGPQFIFQYYEEEERQRGNFPDRFSGHQFPNYSSELNVNALLLGDSALYLCASSQGDTGELFFGEGSRLTVL.